These 26 T cell receptor beta chains were sequenced from one sample in a study of response to subunit inactivated influenza vaccine. MiXCR, applied by TCRdb to the RT-PCR reads, yields one record per CDR3 protein. The table lists about 780,000 distinct CDR3 sequences, roughly 18% of them singletons. The starting material was PBMCs from blood, obtained 5 days after vaccination. The receptors here all came from a man in his fifties or sixties who received an inactivated influenza vaccine.

The table lists this clonotype with a few counts. The rearrangement links TRBV15 to TRBJ2-7; tentative D call: TRBD1 (5 bases). The CDR3 is 14 residues long. With 0 bases removed from V and 6 bases from J, the gap between germline ends came to 12 bases. Germline V lookup: CDR1 LNHNV, CDR2 YYDKDF (reference sequence). This CDR3 is CATSRDQGSFEQYF. The CDR3 DNA reads as TGTGCCACCAGCAGAGATCAGGGAAGTTTCGAGCAGTACTTC.

In this sample, this clonotype turned up a few times. V usage is TRBV9 and J usage is TRBJ2-1; 8 bases line up with TRBD2. CDR1 is SGDLS, CDR2 YYNGEE, per germline. V lost 0 bases to trimming and J lost 8 bases; unmatched junction nucleotides: 7. The CDR3 runs to 15 residues. Here the CDR3 reads CASSVGSGGMYEQFF. CDR3 in DNA: TGTGCCAGCAGCGTAGGAAGCGGGGGTATGTATGAGCAGTTCTTC.

Comment on this clonotype: One end of the junction does not line up with germline, which may come from a read error. CDR3 bases: TGTGCCGGCAGTTACTCAGGGGGGAATCGGCCCCAGCATTTT. Its translation is CAGSYSGGNRPQHF. J is TRBJ1-5 and V is TRBV6-2 or TRBV6-3, with 7 bases lining up with TRBD1. The CDR3 length is 14 residues. Germline V gene sequence: CDR1 MNHEY, CDR2 SVGEGT.

The V gene is TRBV15, the J gene TRBJ2-7, with 7 bases aligning to TRBD1. Losses at the gene ends were 4 bases for V and 0 bases for J; bases not matched to a gene: 6. The CDR3 loop spans 15 amino acids. CDR1 is LNHNV and CDR2 is YYDKDF in the germline V gene (reference sequence). The CDR3 coding sequence is TGTGCCACCAGCATGACAGGGAGAAGCTCCTACGAGCAGTACTTC. It specifies CATSMTGRSSYEQYF.

This clonotype was seen a handful of times. The rearrangement joins TRBV7-2 to TRBJ1-5, with D unresolved. Per the germline V gene, CDR1 is SGHTA and CDR2 is FQGNSA. CDR3 length: 15 amino acids. Trimming pared 0 bases from V and 7 bases from J, leaving 13 bases between. The CDR3 loop is CASSLAGQLSQPQHF. Written as DNA, the CDR3 is TGTGCCAGCAGCTTAGCGGGCCAGTTATCGCAGCCCCAGCATTTT.

The rearrangement joins TRBV12-3 or TRBV12-4 to TRBJ2-7; D possibly matches TRBD1 or TRBD2 (5 bases each). V shed 5 bases and J shed 1 base, with 12 bases lying between them. The CDR3 contains 14 residues. The CDR3 sequence: CASSPGTPSYEQYF. DNA of the CDR3: TGTGCCAGCAGTCCCGGGACCCCATCCTACGAGCAGTACTTC.

The chain carries TRBV11-1 and TRBJ2-1, with D possibly TRBD2 on 6 matching bases. The CDR3 loop spans 15 amino acids. The germline V and J ends were trimmed by 0 bases and 7 bases, with 13 bases remaining between them. Germline CDR1 SGHAT, CDR2 FQDESV (reference sequence). DNA of the CDR3: TGTGCCAGCAGCTTAGCTGGCGGGAAAAGGAATGAGCAGTTCTTC. Encoded protein: CASSLAGGKRNEQFF.

Here the CDR3 reads CASCSLPGQGNTGELFF. Here the CDR3 DNA reads TGTGCCAGCTGCTCCCTTCCGGGACAGGGTAACACCGGGGAGCTGTTTTTT. The rearrangement links TRBV6-2 or TRBV6-3 to TRBJ2-2, with 9 bases fitting TRBD1. Germline-derived CDR1 and CDR2 are MNHEY and SVGEGT. The CDR3 length is 17 residues. Trimming removed 8 bases from V and 2 bases from J; junction bases left unmatched: 12.

This clonotype was detected only a few times. V gene TRBV29-1 combines with J gene TRBJ2-7; 10 bases fit TRBD1. The CDR3 loop spans 14 amino acids. Germline CDR1 SQVTM, CDR2 ANQGSEA. The V segment lost 3 bases and the J segment 4 bases; nucleotides outside the gene matches: 6. CDR3 sequence reads: CSVELQGQGYEQYF. The CDR3 DNA follows: TGCAGCGTTGAGCTTCAGGGACAGGGGTACGAGCAGTACTTC.

There are a few counts of this clonotype. This chain links TRBV20-1 with TRBJ2-4; the D is unclear. Trimming pared 0 bases from V and 0 bases from J, leaving 9 bases between. Germline V gene data show CDR1 as DFQATT and CDR2 as SNEGSKA (reference sequence). The CDR3 is 15 residues long. The CDR3 spells CSAREGSVAKNIQYF. CDR3 nucleotides: TGCAGTGCTAGAGAGGGCAGTGTAGCCAAAAACATTCAGTACTTC.

This clonotype was seen only a few times. The chain couples TRBV5-6 to TRBJ2-4, with D unresolved. Germline CDR1 SGHDT, CDR2 YYEEEE. The CDR3 is made up of 16 amino acids. Between the trimmed V and J ends, which lost 1 base and 1 base, there was a span of 12 bases. For the CDR3, the DNA is TGTGCCAGCAGCTTGACCCGGATGGAGGCCAAAAACATTCAGTACTTC. The encoded protein is CASSLTRMEAKNIQYF.

The chain is built from TRBV6-2 or TRBV6-3 and TRBJ2-3; D not certain. The CDR3 length is 14 residues. V was pared by 0 bases and J by 5 bases, with 9 bases between. Germline values: CDR1 MNHEY, CDR2 SVGEGT. As DNA, the CDR3 is TGTGCCAGCAGTTACTCGACGGCTAGAGATACGCAGTATTTT. Translated, it gives CASSYSTARDTQYF.

CDR3 nucleotides: TGTGCCAGCAGCCAACGGACGGGAGGGCCTTACGAGCAGTACTTC. This codes for CASSQRTGGPYEQYF. This rearrangement joins TRBV4-2 to TRBJ2-7; TRBD2 agrees at 8 bases. Germline V gives CDR1 LGHNA, CDR2 YNFKEQ. With V trimmed by 2 bases and J by 4 bases, 7 bases remained unmatched. The CDR3 covers 15 residues.

At least ten counts were recorded for this clonotype. The CDR3 is CASSYIGGELFF. CDR3 DNA: TGTGCCAGCAGTTATATCGGCGGGGAGCTGTTTTTT. The J gene is TRBJ2-2, the V gene TRBV6-5; no firm D call. This CDR3 spans 12 amino acids. The V gene's germline CDR1 is MNHEY and CDR2 SVGAGI. Trimming stripped 3 bases from V and 7 bases from J, with 6 bases between.

V and J are TRBV24-1 and TRBJ2-7, with 9 bases that match TRBD1. The CDR3 spans 15 residues. J lost 6 bases, V lost 5 bases, and 10 bases had no gene match. Germline CDR1 and CDR2: KGHDR and SFDVKD. DNA for the CDR3: TGTGCCACCAGTGGCAGACCGGGACAGGGAAGCGAGCAGTACTTC. Protein product: CATSGRPGQGSEQYF.

This clonotype was observed a few times. J is TRBJ1-5 and V is TRBV6-1; D uncertain. The CDR3 has 14 amino acids. V was shortened by 5 bases and J by 4 bases, with 12 bases between the two germline ends. The germline gives CDR1 MNHNS, CDR2 SASEGT. CDR3: CASSPPEENQPQHF. In nucleotides, the CDR3 is TGTGCCAGCAGTCCCCCGGAAGAGAATCAGCCCCAGCATTTT.

V gene TRBV7-6 combines with J gene TRBJ1-1, with 9 bases matching TRBD1. Trimming at V came to 4 bases and at J to 3 bases, leaving 6 bases not matched to a gene. This CDR3 is built from 15 residues. Germline V lookup: CDR1 SGHVS, CDR2 FNYEAQ. The chain's CDR3 is CASSSHRGLDTEAFF. CDR3 coding DNA: TGTGCCAGCAGCTCCCACAGGGGGCTTGACACTGAAGCTTTCTTT.

The chain combines TRBV28 with TRBJ1-6; no clear D gene. The length of the CDR3 is 16 residues. Germline V gene data show CDR1 as MDHEN and CDR2 as SYDVKM. With 5 bases removed from V and 5 bases from J, the gap between germline ends came to 16 bases. Here the CDR3 reads CASSTLTGQNNSPLHF. In DNA form, the CDR3 reads TGTGCCAGCAGTACCCTCACGGGCCAAAATAATTCACCCCTCCACTTT.

V usage is TRBV4-1 and J usage is TRBJ2-1, with 9 bases identical to TRBD2. This CDR3 has 16 residues. The V and J ends lost 1 base and 6 bases, in that order; junction bases with no gene match: 7. The germline V gene has CDR1 MGHRA and CDR2 YSYEKL. This chain's CDR3 is CASSQVGRGGFNEQFF. DNA of the CDR3: TGCGCCAGCAGCCAAGTGGGGCGGGGGGGCTTCAATGAGCAGTTCTTC.

The chain joins TRBV6-2 or TRBV6-3 to TRBJ1-5; D is ambiguous. The length of the CDR3 is 15 residues. Germline V gene data show CDR1 as MNHEY and CDR2 as SVGEGT. Trimming removed 2 bases at V and 3 bases at J, with 11 bases between. The CDR3 loop is CASSYRRTFNQPQHF. The DNA of the CDR3 is TGTGCCAGCAGTTACCGACGGACGTTCAATCAGCCCCAGCATTTT.

A remark on this clonotype: In this CDR3 the conserved last residue, phenylalanine or tryptophan, is missing, so a read error is likely. CDR3 amino acids: CSARASGLSSYNEQFL. In nucleotides, the CDR3 is TGCAGTGCTAGAGCTAGCGGGTTAAGCTCCTACAATGAGCAGTTCTTA. The J gene is TRBJ2-1, the V gene TRBV20-1, with 8 bases matching TRBD2. There are 16 residues in the CDR3. V dropped 1 base and J dropped 0; count of bases not matched to a gene: 5. The V gene's germline CDR1 is DFQATT and CDR2 SNEGSKA (reference sequence).

The rearrangement uses TRBV18 and TRBJ1-5, with 8 bases matching TRBD1. With 8 bases clipped from V and 7 bases from J, the junction kept 10 bases outside the gene matches. The CDR3 is 14 amino acids. Germline CDR1 reads KGHSH; CDR2 reads LQKENI. In nucleotides, the CDR3 is TGTGCCAGCCGCGACAGGGGAAGTTTACAGCCCCAGCATTTT. Encoded protein: CASRDRGSLQPQHF.

This chain links TRBV4-2 with TRBJ2-1; 10 bases are a match to TRBD2. The CDR3 consists of 16 residues. V was pared by 3 bases and J by 4 bases, with 6 bases of the junction left unmatched. The germline CDR1 and CDR2 sequences are LGHNA and YNFKEQ. The CDR3 sequence: CASSQEIAGGYNEQFF. For the CDR3, the DNA is TGTGCCAGCAGCCAGGAAATAGCGGGAGGATACAATGAGCAGTTCTTC.

The V gene is TRBV20-1, the J gene TRBJ1-6; 7 bases map to TRBD1. V trimming: 5 bases; J trimming: 4 bases; junction bases outside the gene matches: 5. This CDR3 comprises 14 residues. From germline, CDR1 is DFQATT and CDR2 SNEGSKA (reference sequence). The CDR3 DNA reads TGCAGTGCTGCGGGACAGAGTTATAATTCACCCCTCCACTTT. Translating it yields CSAAGQSYNSPLHF.

This chain uses TRBV15 with TRBJ2-3; D assignment may be TRBD1 or TRBD2 (5 bases each). This CDR3 comprises 14 residues. Germline V gene sequence: CDR1 LNHNV, CDR2 YYDKDF (reference sequence). V was shortened by 3 bases and J by 3 bases, with 10 bases between the two germline ends. The CDR3 DNA is TGTGCCACCAGCAGCCGGGACCCTACAGATACGCAGTATTTT. As protein: CATSSRDPTDTQYF.

In its sample, this clonotype was seen a few times. This chain joins TRBV12-3 or TRBV12-4 and TRBJ2-1; 10 bases are a match to TRBD1. The V segment lost 5 bases and the J segment 5 bases; nucleotides outside the gene matches: 9. This CDR3 spans 16 amino acids. CDR3: CASSPWTGGIDNEQFF. The CDR3 nucleotides read TGTGCCAGCAGTCCCTGGACAGGGGGAATCGACAATGAGCAGTTCTTC.